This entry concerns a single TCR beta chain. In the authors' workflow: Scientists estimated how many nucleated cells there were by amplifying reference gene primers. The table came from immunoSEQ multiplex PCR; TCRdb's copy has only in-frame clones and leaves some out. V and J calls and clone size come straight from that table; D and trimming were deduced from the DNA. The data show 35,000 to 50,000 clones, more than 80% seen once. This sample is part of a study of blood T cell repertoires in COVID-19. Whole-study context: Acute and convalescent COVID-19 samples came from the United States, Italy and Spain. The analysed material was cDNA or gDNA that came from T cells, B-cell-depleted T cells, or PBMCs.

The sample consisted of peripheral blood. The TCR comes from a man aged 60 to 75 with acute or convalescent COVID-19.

CDR3 loop: CASSLGWQSSYNEQFF. DNA for the CDR3: TGCGCCAGCAGCTTGGGTTGGCAAAGCTCCTACAATGAGCAGTTCTTC. V and J are TRBV5-1 and TRBJ2-1; D is unclear. Germline values: CDR1 SGHRS, CDR2 YFSETQ. The CDR3 covers 16 residues. Between the trimmed V and J ends, which lost 0 bases and 0 bases, there was a span of 10 bases.